The sequence of this TCR beta chain was determined in a study of cytomegalovirus exposure and HLA in healthy donors. PCR was performed using 60 Vbeta and 13 Jbeta primers. The data were produced by immunoSEQ multiplex PCR, yet TCRdb's version contains in-frame clones alone and is incomplete. The top ten hold 5.5% to 8% of the sample, which has some 170,000 clones, approximately 78% seen once. J was trimmed by 4 bases and V by 4 bases; bases with no gene match: 7. CDR3 length equals 17 residues. Germline V CDR1 and CDR2: LGHNA, YSLEER. About this clone: No antigen is known for it.

Study-wide findings and caveats: In a later analysis, donors in an Asian-associated ancestry cluster reportedly had fewer N-insertions in productive TCRs than the cohort mean.

Each donor was nominally healthy when sampled (though unrecorded immune exposures were likely). The clonotype was recovered from a woman in her thirties in good health and CMV-seropositive. This chain joins TRBV4-3 and TRBJ2-2, with 12 bases that match TRBD2. The sample was PBMCs. CDR3 sequence: CASSRRTSGDLTGELFF. As DNA, the CDR3 is TGCGCCAGCAGCCGAAGGACTAGCGGGGACCTCACCGGGGAGCTGTTTTTT.